These T cell receptor beta chains were read from a single sample in a study of vaccination effects on CD4 cells after COVID-19. These receptors lack a known antigen. The data were produced by immunoSEQ multiplex PCR, yet TCRdb's version contains in-frame clones alone and is incomplete. The sample contains around 40,000 clones, over 60% of which appear only once. The material sequenced was CD4+ T cells from PBMCs cultured without peptide, taken after COVID-19 vaccination. These receptors all come from a human donor who received a COVID-19 vaccine. Both conserved end residues are part of each CDR3. A D gene is named only where the DNA matches it firmly. The size of a clone is reported for some rows only, either as once, few or many, or as a class for expanded clones.

D gene,clone size,J gene,V gene,CDR3 DNA,CDR3 protein
NA,NA,TRBJ2-7,TRBV3-1/TRBV3-2,TGTGCCAGCAGCCTGAATCCAGGGTACGAGCAGTACTTC,CASSLNPGYEQYF
NA,NA,TRBJ1-5,TRBV9,TGTGCCAGCAGCCTGGGCTACGGCGATCAGCCCCAGCATTTT,CASSLGYGDQPQHF
TRBD2,once,TRBJ2-1,TRBV7-2,TGTGCCAGCAGCCAGTTCCCCGGGACTAGTTTCAATGAGCAGTTCTTC,CASSQFPGTSFNEQFF
NA,NA,TRBJ2-2,TRBV7-9,TGTGCCAGCAGCTTAGCGCTGGGACCACTAACGAACACCGGGGAGCTGTTTTTT,CASSLALGPLTNTGELFF
TRBD2,NA,TRBJ2-4,TRBV14,TGTGCCAGCAGCCAAGGCTGGGGGGGAGCCAAAAACATTCAGTACTTC,CASSQGWGGAKNIQYF
NA,NA,TRBJ1-3,TRBV5-1,TGCGCCAGCAGCTTGGCAGGAACTACTTATGGAAACACCATATATTTT,CASSLAGTTYGNTIYF
NA,NA,TRBJ2-1,TRBV30,TGTGCCTGGAGCCTAACTGATAGTGGACAGTTCTTC,CAWSLTDSGQFF
TRBD2,NA,TRBJ2-1,TRBV7-2,TGTGCCAGCAGCCGGACTAGCGGGGGTTACAATGAGCAGTTCTTC,CASSRTSGGYNEQFF
NA,few,TRBJ2-1,TRBV5-1,TGCGCCAGCAGCTTTGGCGGAGGAAATGAGCAGTTCTTC,CASSFGGGNEQFF
NA,NA,TRBJ2-7,TRBV27,TGTGCCAGCAGTCACCAGGGGGGAGAGCAGTACTTC,CASSHQGGEQYF
NA,few,TRBJ1-5,TRBV2,TGTGCCAGCAGAGAAGACACAACCTTCAATCAGCCCCAGCATTTT,CASREDTTFNQPQHF
NA,NA,TRBJ1-2,TRBV5-1,TGCGCCAGCAGCCTGTCAGGGGACCGCTATGGCTACACCTTC,CASSLSGDRYGYTF
NA,NA,TRBJ1-1,TRBV12-5,TGTGCTAGTGGTAGGGACGTTGGCCTGGAAGCTTTCTTT,CASGRDVGLEAFF
TRBD1,NA,TRBJ2-1,TRBV7-9,TGTGCCAGCAGCGCCGGGACAGGCCCCTACAATGAGCAGTTCTTC,CASSAGTGPYNEQFF
NA,NA,TRBJ2-7,TRBV5-5,TGTGCCAGCAGCTTGGGGAGTAGGGGGGAGCTTGAGCAGTACTTC,CASSLGSRGELEQYF
TRBD1,NA,TRBJ2-3,TRBV2,TGTGCCAGCACATCCGGGACAGTTTTTTCAGATACGCAGTATTTT,CASTSGTVFSDTQYF
NA,NA,TRBJ1-1,TRBV6-1,TGTGCCAGCAGTGAACAGAGCCTTGAAGCTTTCTTT,CASSEQSLEAFF
NA,NA,TRBJ1-3,TRBV6-1,TGTGCCAGCAGTGAGGCTAGGAAGGACACCATATATTTT,CASSEARKDTIYF
TRBD1,NA,TRBJ2-2,TRBV6-5,TGTGCCAGCAAACGAGACAGGGGTGGATTGGGGGAGCTGTTTTTT,CASKRDRGGLGELFF
TRBD2,few,TRBJ2-3,TRBV19,TGTGCCAGTACAGGGACTAGCGGGGAGAAGTTT,CASTGTSGEKF
NA,NA,TRBJ2-3,TRBV27,TGTGCCAGCAGTTTGAGCAGACCTAGCACAGATACGCAGTATTTT,CASSLSRPSTDTQYF
NA,NA,TRBJ2-3,TRBV2,TGTGCCAGCAATGGGCCGGCAAGCACAGATACGCAGTATTTT,CASNGPASTDTQYF
NA,NA,TRBJ1-1,TRBV10-1,TGCGCCAGCAGCGAGGGGACCTGGAAAGTGAACACTGAAGCTTTCTTT,CASSEGTWKVNTEAFF
NA,NA,TRBJ1-1,TRBV29-1,TGCAGCGTCGACCAAGTGTTCATGAACACTGAAGCTTTCTTT,CSVDQVFMNTEAFF
NA,once,TRBJ2-5,TRBV6-5,TGTGCCAGCAAATGGGACAACCCGGGGACCCAGTACTTC,CASKWDNPGTQYF
NA,NA,TRBJ1-6,TRBV3-1/TRBV3-2,TGTGCCAGCAGCCAGCAGGACTATAATTCACCCCTCCACTTT,CASSQQDYNSPLHF
NA,NA,TRBJ1-2,TRBV4-1,TGCGCCAGCAGCCAAGTACCTGGGTCGAATTATGGCTACACCTTC,CASSQVPGSNYGYTF
TRBD1,NA,TRBJ2-3,TRBV19,TGTGCCAGTACACCCGGGACAGGGGGCCGCACAGATACGCAGTATTTT,CASTPGTGGRTDTQYF
TRBD1,NA,TRBJ1-1,TRBV11-1,TGTGCCAGCATCCGTATGGGACAGGGGGCAACTGAAGCTTTCTTT,CASIRMGQGATEAFF
NA,NA,TRBJ2-1,TRBV5-1,TGCGCCAGCAGCTTGGTAGGGAGCTCCTACAATGAGCAGTTCTTC,CASSLVGSSYNEQFF
NA,NA,TRBJ1-5,TRBV4-1,TGCGCCAGCAGCCAAGATCGGATCAGGTTCAATCAGCCCCAGCATTTT,CASSQDRIRFNQPQHF
NA,NA,TRBJ2-2,TRBV19,TGTGCCAGTAGTAGTTGGTGGCAGGGAACCGGGGAGCTGTTTTTT,CASSSWWQGTGELFF
TRBD1,NA,TRBJ2-4,TRBV19,TGTGCCAGTAGTGACAGGGGGTACGGAAACATTCAGTACTTC,CASSDRGYGNIQYF
TRBD2,NA,TRBJ2-3,TRBV10-1,TGCGCCAGCAGTGGGGGACTAGCGGGGGGAGGCACAGATACGCAGTATTTT,CASSGGLAGGGTDTQYF
NA,NA,TRBJ1-4,TRBV10-2,TGCGCCAGCACCCGGGGTCCTAATGAAAAACTGTTTTTT,CASTRGPNEKLFF
NA,medium-sized,TRBJ1-5,TRBV7-9,TGTGCCAGCAGCCCCATCGATTGGGAGGGTCTCGATCAGCCCCAGCATTTT,CASSPIDWEGLDQPQHF
NA,NA,TRBJ1-2,TRBV4-2,TGTGCCAGCAGCCAAGATATGGTCCCCAATCAACACACCTTC,CASSQDMVPNQHTF
NA,NA,TRBJ1-5,TRBV5-1,TGCGCCAGCAGCTTGGGGGGGGCCAATCAGCCCCAGCATTTT,CASSLGGANQPQHF
NA,NA,TRBJ1-1,TRBV3-1/TRBV3-2,TGTGCCAGCAGCCAAGGCCAATCAGGGGATAACACTGAAGCTTTCTTT,CASSQGQSGDNTEAFF
NA,few,TRBJ1-1,TRBV5-1,TGCGCCAGCAGCTTGGCCCAGAGGCCTGAAGCTTTCTTT,CASSLAQRPEAFF
NA,few,TRBJ2-1,TRBV6-4,TGTGCCAGCAGCCTTGTGGGGAGCTCCTACAATGAGCAGTTCTTC,CASSLVGSSYNEQFF
NA,few,TRBJ1-2,TRBV11-1,TGTGCCAGCAGATACAACCACACCAGGGGCAGGGATGGCTACACCTTC,CASRYNHTRGRDGYTF
NA,NA,TRBJ2-1,TRBV11-2,TGTGCCAGCAGCTTATTTGTACAGAGCTCCTACAATGAGCAGTTCTTC,CASSLFVQSSYNEQFF
NA,NA,TRBJ2-5,TRBV12-3/TRBV12-4,TGTGCCAGCAGTTTAGCCAGCCAAGAGACCCAGTACTTC,CASSLASQETQYF
NA,NA,TRBJ2-2,TRBV3-1/TRBV3-2,TGTGCCAGCAGCCTGACAGGACGGAACACCGGGGAGCTGTTTTTT,CASSLTGRNTGELFF
NA,NA,TRBJ1-1,TRBV19,TGTGCCAGTAGTTCCCACGCCCCAGAAACTGAAGCTTTCTTT,CASSSHAPETEAFF
NA,once,TRBJ1-6,TRBV18,TGTGCCAGCTCGACAGTGGAGAATTCACCCCTCCACTTT,CASSTVENSPLHF
NA,NA,TRBJ2-1,TRBV6-1,TGTGCCAGCAGTGAACCGGGGGCGAGCTCCTACAATGAGCAGTTCTTC,CASSEPGASSYNEQFF
TRBD2,NA,TRBJ2-3,TRBV7-9,TGTGCCAGCAGCTTAGGACTAGCGGACACAGATACGCAGTATTTT,CASSLGLADTDTQYF
NA,NA,TRBJ2-3,TRBV7-2,TGTGCCAGCAGCTTGATGAGCACAGATACGCAGTATTTT,CASSLMSTDTQYF